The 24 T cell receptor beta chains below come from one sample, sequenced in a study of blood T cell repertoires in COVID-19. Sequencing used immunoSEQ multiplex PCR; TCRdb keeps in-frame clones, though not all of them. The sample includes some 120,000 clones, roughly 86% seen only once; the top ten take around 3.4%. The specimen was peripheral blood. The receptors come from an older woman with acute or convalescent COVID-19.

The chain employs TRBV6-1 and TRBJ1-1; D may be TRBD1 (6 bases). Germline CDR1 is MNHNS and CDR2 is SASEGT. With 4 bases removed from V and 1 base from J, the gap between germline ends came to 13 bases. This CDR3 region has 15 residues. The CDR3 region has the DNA TGTGCCAGCAGTGGAGCCAGGGGTAGGAACACTGAAGCTTTCTTT. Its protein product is CASSGARGRNTEAFF.

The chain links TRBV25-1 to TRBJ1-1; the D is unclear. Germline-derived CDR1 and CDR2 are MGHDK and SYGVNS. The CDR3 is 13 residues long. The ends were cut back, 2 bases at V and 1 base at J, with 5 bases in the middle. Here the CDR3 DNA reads TGTGCCAGCAGTGAAACTACGAACACTGAAGCTTTCTTT. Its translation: CASSETTNTEAFF.

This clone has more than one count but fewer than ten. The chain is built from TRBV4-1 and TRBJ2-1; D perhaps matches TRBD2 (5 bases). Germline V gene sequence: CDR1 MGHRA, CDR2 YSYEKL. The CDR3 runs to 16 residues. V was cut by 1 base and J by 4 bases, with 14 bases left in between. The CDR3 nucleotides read TGCGCCAGCAGCCAAGGCTTCCTAGAGGGTTACAATGAGCAGTTCTTC. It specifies CASSQGFLEGYNEQFF.

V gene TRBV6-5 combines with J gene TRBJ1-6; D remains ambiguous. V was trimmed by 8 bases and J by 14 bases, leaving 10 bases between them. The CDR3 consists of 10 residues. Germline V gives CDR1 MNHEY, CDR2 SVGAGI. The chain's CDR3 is CASRKETLHF. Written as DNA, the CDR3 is TGTGCCAGCCGGAAGGAGACCCTCCACTTT.

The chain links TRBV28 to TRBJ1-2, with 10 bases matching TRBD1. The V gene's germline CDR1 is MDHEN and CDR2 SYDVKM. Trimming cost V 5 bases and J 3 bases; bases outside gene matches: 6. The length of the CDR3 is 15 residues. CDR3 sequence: CASSRPGQGYYGYTF. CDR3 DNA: TGTGCCAGCAGTAGGCCGGGACAGGGGTACTATGGCTACACCTTC.

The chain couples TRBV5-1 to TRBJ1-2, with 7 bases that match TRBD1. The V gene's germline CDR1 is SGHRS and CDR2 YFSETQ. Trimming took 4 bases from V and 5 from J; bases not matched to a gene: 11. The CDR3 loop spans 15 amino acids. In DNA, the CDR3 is TGCGCCAGCAGCGGAGGACTGGGACAGCTTTATGGCTACACCTTC. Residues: CASSGGLGQLYGYTF. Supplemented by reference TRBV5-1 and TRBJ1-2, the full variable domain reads KAGVTQTPRYLIKTRGQQVTLSCSPISGHRSVSWYQQTPGQGLQFLFEYFSETQRNKGNFPGRFSGRQFSNSRSEMNVSTLELGDSALYLCASSGGLGQLYGYTFGSGTRLTVV.

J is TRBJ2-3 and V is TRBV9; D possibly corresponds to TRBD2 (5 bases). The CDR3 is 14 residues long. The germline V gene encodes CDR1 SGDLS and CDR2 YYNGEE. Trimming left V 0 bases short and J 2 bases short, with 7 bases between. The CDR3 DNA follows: TGTGCCAGCAGCGTAGGAGCGGCCACAGATACGCAGTATTTT. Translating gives CASSVGAATDTQYF.

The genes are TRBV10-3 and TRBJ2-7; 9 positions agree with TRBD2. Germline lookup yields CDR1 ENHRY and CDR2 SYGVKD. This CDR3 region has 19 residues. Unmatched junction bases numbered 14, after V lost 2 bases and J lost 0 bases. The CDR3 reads CAISEPRGSGSLSSYEQYF. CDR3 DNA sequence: TGTGCCATCAGTGAGCCAAGGGGTAGCGGGAGCCTAAGCTCCTACGAGCAGTACTTC.

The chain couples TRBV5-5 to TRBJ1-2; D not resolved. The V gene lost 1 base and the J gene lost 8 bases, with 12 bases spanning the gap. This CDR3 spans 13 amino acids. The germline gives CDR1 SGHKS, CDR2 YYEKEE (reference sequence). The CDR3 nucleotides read TGTGCCAGCAGCTTGACCCCGACGAGGGGCTACACCTTC. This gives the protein CASSLTPTRGYTF.

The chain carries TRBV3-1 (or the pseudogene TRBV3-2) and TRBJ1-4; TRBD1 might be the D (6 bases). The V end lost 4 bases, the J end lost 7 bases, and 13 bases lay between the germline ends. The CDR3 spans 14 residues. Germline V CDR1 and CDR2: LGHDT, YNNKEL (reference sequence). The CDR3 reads CASSPFQGSEKLFF. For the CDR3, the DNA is TGTGCCAGCAGCCCCTTTCAGGGGAGTGAAAAACTGTTTTTT.

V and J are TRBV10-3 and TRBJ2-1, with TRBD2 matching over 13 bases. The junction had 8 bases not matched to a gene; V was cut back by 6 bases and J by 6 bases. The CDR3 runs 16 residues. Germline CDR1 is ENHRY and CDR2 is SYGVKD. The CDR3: CAIRARLAGGSNEQFF. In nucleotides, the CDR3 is TGTGCCATCAGGGCCAGACTAGCGGGAGGATCCAATGAGCAGTTCTTC.

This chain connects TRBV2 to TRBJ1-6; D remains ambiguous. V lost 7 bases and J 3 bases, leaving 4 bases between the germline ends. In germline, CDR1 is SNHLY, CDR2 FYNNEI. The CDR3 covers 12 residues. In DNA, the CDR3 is TGTGCCAGCACAGACTATAATTCACCCCTCCACTTT. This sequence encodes CASTDYNSPLHF.

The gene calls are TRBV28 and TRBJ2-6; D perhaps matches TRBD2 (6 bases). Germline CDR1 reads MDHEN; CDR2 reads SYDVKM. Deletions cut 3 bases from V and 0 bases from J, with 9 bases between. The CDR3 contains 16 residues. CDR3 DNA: TGTGCCAGCAGTTTCTTGGGGGGCTCTGGGGCCAACGTCCTGACTTTC. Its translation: CASSFLGGSGANVLTF.

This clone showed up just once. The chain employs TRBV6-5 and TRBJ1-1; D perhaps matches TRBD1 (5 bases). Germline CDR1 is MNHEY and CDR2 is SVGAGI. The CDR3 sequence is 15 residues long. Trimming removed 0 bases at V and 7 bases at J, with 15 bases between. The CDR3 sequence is CASSYSLNPGGEAFF. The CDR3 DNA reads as TGTGCCAGCAGTTACTCGTTAAACCCGGGGGGTGAAGCTTTCTTT.

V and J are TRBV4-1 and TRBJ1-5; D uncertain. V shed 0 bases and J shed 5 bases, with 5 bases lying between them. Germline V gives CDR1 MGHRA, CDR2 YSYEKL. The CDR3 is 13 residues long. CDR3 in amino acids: CASSQDPDQPQHF. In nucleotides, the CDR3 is TGCGCCAGCAGCCAAGATCCCGATCAGCCCCAGCATTTT.

The CDR3 DNA is TGTGCCAGCAGCTCCAACTTTGAGGGTGAGCAGTTCTTC. This codes for CASSSNFEGEQFF. This rearrangement joins TRBV5-4 to TRBJ2-1, with D perhaps TRBD2 (5 bases). The CDR3 runs 13 residues. Looked up from germline, CDR1 is SGHNT and CDR2 is YYREEE (reference sequence). The V gene lost 3 bases and the J gene lost 9 bases, with 13 bases spanning the gap.

The CDR3 protein is CASRGTETSGRVSKQETQYF. The CDR3 bases are TGCGCCAGCCGAGGGACGGAGACTAGCGGGAGGGTGTCGAAACAAGAGACCCAGTACTTC. The J gene is TRBJ2-5, the V gene TRBV5-1, with TRBD2 matching 14 bases. Losses at the gene ends were 7 bases for V and 2 bases for J; bases not matched to a gene: 19. The CDR3 has 20 amino acids. CDR1 SGHRS and CDR2 YFSETQ come from the germline V gene.

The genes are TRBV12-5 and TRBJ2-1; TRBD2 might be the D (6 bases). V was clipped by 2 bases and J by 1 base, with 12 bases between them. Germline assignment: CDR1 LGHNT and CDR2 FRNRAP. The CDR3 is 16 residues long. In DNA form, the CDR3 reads TGTGCTAGTGGTTTGTGGCTAGCGCCTTCCTACAATGAGCAGTTCTTC. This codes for CASGLWLAPSYNEQFF.

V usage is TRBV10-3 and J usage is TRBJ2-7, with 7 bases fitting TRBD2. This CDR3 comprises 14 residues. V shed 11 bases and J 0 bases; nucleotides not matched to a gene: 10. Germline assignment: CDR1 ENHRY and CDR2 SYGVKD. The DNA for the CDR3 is TGTGCCGCCACCAGCGGGGAGGGCTCCTACGAGCAGTACTTC. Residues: CAATSGEGSYEQYF.

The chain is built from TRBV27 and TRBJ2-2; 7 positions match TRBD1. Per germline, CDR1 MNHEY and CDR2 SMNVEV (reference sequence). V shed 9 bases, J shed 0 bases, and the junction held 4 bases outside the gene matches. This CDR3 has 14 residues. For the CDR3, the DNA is TGTGCCAGTATGGGACAGTCGAACACCGGGGAGCTGTTTTTT. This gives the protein CASMGQSNTGELFF.

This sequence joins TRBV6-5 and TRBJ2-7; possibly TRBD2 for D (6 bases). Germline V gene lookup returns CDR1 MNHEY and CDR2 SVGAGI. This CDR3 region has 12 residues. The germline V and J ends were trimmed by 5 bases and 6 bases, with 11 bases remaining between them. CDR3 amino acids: CASSPGGFEQYV. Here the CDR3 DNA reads TGTGCCAGCAGTCCCGGGGGTTTCGAGCAGTACGTC.

CDR3 nucleotides: TGTGCCTGGAGTCCCCAGAGTGCAGGCGAGCAGTACTTC. Its translation: CAWSPQSAGEQYF. The rearrangement joins TRBV30 to TRBJ2-7; D ambiguous. The germline V and J ends were trimmed by 2 bases and 6 bases, with 14 bases remaining between them. The CDR3 is made up of 13 amino acids. Germline V gives CDR1 GTSNPN, CDR2 SVGIG (reference sequence).

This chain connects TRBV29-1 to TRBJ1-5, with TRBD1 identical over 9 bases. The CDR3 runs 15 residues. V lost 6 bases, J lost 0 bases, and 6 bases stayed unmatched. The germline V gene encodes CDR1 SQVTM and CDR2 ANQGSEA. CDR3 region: CSVRWTGDSNQPQHF. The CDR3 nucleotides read TGCAGCGTGCGGTGGACAGGGGATAGCAATCAGCCCCAGCATTTT.

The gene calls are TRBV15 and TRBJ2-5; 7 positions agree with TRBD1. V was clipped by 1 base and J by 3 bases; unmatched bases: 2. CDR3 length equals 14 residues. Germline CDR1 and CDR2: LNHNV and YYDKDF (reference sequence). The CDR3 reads CATSRGGQEETQYF. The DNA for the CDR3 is TGTGCCACCAGCAGAGGTGGACAGGAAGAGACCCAGTACTTC.